This T cell receptor beta chain emerged from a study of identical twins. Broader study findings: Out-of-frame beta chain sequences displayed weaker excess sharing between twins. Some out-of-frame alpha sequences were shared by twins, and these showed excess low generation probability. Monozygotic twin pairs showed more out-of-frame TCR alpha sharing than models estimated.

A universal primer site was incorporated via template switching, and the cDNA contained unique molecular identifiers. One entry per CDR3 protein, called by TCRdb with MiXCR from the 5' RACE reads. The table lists about 430,000 distinct CDR3 sequences, around 20% of them singletons. Trimming at V came to 6 bases and at J to 4 bases, leaving 8 bases not matched to a gene. Germline CDR1 and CDR2: SNHLY and FYNNEI. The CDR3 contains 15 residues. About this clonotype itself: Its antigen is currently unknown.

This sequence originates from a man in his fifties in good health. Sequencing was performed on naive T cells sorted from blood. The chain combines TRBV2 with TRBJ2-1; 8 positions agree with TRBD2. In nucleotides, the CDR3 is TGTGCCAGCAGGTCTTTAGCGGGATTATACAATGAGCAGTTCTTC. Residues: CASRSLAGLYNEQFF.